This TCR beta chain originates from a study of T cell repertoires in cytomegalovirus infection. Study information: In public TCR beta signatures, there were indications of both CMV infection and matching HLA type.

Trimming cost V 1 base and J 5 bases, with 9 bases left between them. Germline V lookup: CDR1 SGHTA, CDR2 FQGNSA. The CDR3 covers 14 residues. TCRdb recomputed calls from the reads with MiXCR, one row per CDR3 protein. The table shows about 740,000 distinct CDR3 sequences, with roughly 35% occurring only once. This clonotype has only one observation. Its antigen is not identified. With a much larger clone just one base away, this may be a read error. Study outcomes and limitations: Ex vivo, HLA-C-restricted CMV-specific TCR beta clonotypes prevailed over the rest of the response.

The V call is TRBV7-2, the J call TRBJ1-5; D is unresolved. The sequenced sample was PBMCs. The sequence derives from a human donor in good health (CMV status not recorded). Some clones in this sample may be carry-over from other donors' samples. This chain's CDR3 is CASSLGLGYQPQHF. CDR3 sequence (DNA): TGTGCCAGCAGCTTAGGTTTGGGGTATCAGCCCCAGCATTTT.